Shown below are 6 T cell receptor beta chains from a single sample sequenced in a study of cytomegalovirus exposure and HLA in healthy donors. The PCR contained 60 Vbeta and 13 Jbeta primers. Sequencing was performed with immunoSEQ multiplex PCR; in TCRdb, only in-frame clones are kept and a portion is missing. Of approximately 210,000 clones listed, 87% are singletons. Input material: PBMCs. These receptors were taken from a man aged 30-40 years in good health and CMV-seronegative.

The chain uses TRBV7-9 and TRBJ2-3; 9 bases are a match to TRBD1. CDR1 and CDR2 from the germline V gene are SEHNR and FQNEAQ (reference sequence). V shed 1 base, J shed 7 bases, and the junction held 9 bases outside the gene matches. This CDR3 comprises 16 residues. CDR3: CASSLGGGQGGHTQYF. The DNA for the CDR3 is TGTGCCAGCAGCTTAGGTGGGGGACAGGGAGGACATACGCAGTATTTT.

The CDR3 spells CASSPREADTQYF. CDR3 nucleotides: TGTGCCAGCTCACCACGAGAAGCAGATACGCAGTATTTT. The chain couples TRBV18 to TRBJ2-3; D uncertain. V was pared by 1 base and J by 4 bases, with 6 bases between. Germline lookup yields CDR1 KGHSH and CDR2 LQKENI. The CDR3 loop spans 13 amino acids. Combining the CDR3 with reference TRBV18 and TRBJ2-3 gives the whole variable domain NAGVMQNPRHLVRRRGQEARLRCSPMKGHSHVYWYRQLPEEGLKFMVYLQKENIIDESGMPKERFSAEFPKEGPSILRIQQVVRGDSAAYFCASSPREADTQYFGPGTRLTVL.

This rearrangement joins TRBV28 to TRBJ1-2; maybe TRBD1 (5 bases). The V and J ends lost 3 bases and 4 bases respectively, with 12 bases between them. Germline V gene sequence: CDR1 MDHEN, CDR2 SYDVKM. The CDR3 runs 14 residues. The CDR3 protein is CASSLGDRLYGYTF. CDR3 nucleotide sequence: TGTGCCAGCAGTTTGGGTGACAGACTCTATGGCTACACCTTC.

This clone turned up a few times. CDR3 DNA: TGTGCCAGTAGTATAGTTGGGACAGGGCCTAGCGGTACGCAGTATTTT. Translated, it gives CASSIVGTGPSGTQYF. This sequence joins TRBV19 and TRBJ2-3; 9 bases map to TRBD1. V dropped 1 base and J dropped 8; count of bases not matched to a gene: 10. This CDR3 has 16 residues. Germline CDR1 LNHDA, CDR2 SQIVND (reference sequence).

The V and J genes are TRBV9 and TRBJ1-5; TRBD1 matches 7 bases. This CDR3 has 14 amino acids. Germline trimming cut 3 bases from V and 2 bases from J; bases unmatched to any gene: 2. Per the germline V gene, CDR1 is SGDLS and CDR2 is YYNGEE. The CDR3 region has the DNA TGTGCCAGCAGCGCCGGGACAGGCAATCAGCCCCAGCATTTT. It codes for CASSAGTGNQPQHF.

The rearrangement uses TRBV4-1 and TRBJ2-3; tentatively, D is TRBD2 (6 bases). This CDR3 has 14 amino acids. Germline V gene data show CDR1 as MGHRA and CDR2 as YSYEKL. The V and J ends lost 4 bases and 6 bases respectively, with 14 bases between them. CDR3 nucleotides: TGCGCCAGCAGCCGGGACTCTCTCGCGGATACGCAGTATTTT. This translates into CASSRDSLADTQYF.